This paragraph covers one T cell receptor (beta chain) sequence. Its cognate antigen is unknown. The CDR3 loop spans 14 amino acids. V was pared by 7 bases and J by 1 base, with 11 bases between. Per germline, CDR1 MNHNS and CDR2 SASEGT. TCRdb redid the calling of the PCR reads with MiXCR, one entry per CDR3 protein. The sample carries under 14,000 distinct CDR3 sequences, 63% recorded once. This specimen belongs to a study of esophageal squamous cell carcinoma under preoperative chemotherapy. Whole-study findings and limits: Peripheral T cells showed a significant TCR diversity increase after chemotherapy, unlike tumor-infiltrating lymphocytes.

The time point is: after preoperative PTX-NDP chemotherapy. Patients received paclitaxel-nedaplatin as preoperative chemotherapy before surgery. The chain is built from TRBV6-1 and TRBJ1-5, with D perhaps matching TRBD1 (6 bases). This sequence was found in a human donor with esophageal squamous cell carcinoma. The donor label of this sample is uncertain. This sample was taken from a patient given preoperative chemotherapy. CDR3 DNA: TGTGCCAGCACCGCCGGGACAAGCAATCAGCCCCAGCATTTT. It translates to CASTAGTSNQPQHF.